Following are 14 T cell receptor beta chains from one sample sequenced in a study of chemoradiotherapy in HPV16-positive cancers. Only in-frame clones appear in the TCRdb table, and some are missing; sequencing was by immunoSEQ multiplex PCR. Of approximately 1,300 clones in the sample, about three quarters were seen once. Source: tumor tissue, taken from a patient who underwent chemoradiotherapy. The receptor set was obtained from a human donor with HPV-associated anogenital cancer.

The gene calls are TRBV5-1 and TRBJ2-3; D is perhaps TRBD2 (6 bases). CDR1 and CDR2 from the germline V gene are SGHRS and YFSETQ. This CDR3 has 14 residues. The V end was cut by 2 bases, the J end by 5 bases, with 12 bases between. This CDR3 is CASSFGQGGDTQYF. The CDR3 DNA sequence: TGCGCCAGCAGCTTTGGTCAGGGAGGAGATACGCAGTATTTT.

The genes are TRBV28 and TRBJ2-1, with D uncertain. V was pared by 1 base and J by 4 bases, with 11 bases between. Germline V gene data show CDR1 as MDHEN and CDR2 as SYDVKM. The CDR3 sequence is 15 residues long. CDR3 residues: CASSLSLQVYNEQFF. For the CDR3, the DNA is TGTGCCAGCAGTTTATCCCTCCAAGTTTACAATGAGCAGTTCTTC. Looking up the rest from reference TRBV28 and TRBJ2-1 gives the full variable domain: DVKVTQSSRYLVKRTGEKVFLECVQDMDHENMFWYRQDPGLGLRLIYFSYDVKMKEKGDIPEGYSVSREKKERFSLILESASTNQTSMYLCASSLSLQVYNEQFFGPGTRLTVL.

The V call is TRBV29-1, the J call TRBJ1-2; no firm D call. Germline CDR1 and CDR2: SQVTM and ANQGSEA. The germline V and J ends were trimmed by 4 bases and 4 bases, with 10 bases remaining between them. There are 12 residues in the CDR3. The CDR3: CSVGLWIYGYTF. The CDR3 nucleotides read TGCAGCGTTGGACTATGGATCTATGGCTACACCTTC.

This sequence joins TRBV13 and TRBJ2-5; D remains unclear. In germline, CDR1 is PRHDT, CDR2 FYEKMQ (reference sequence). The V gene lost 2 bases and the J gene lost 2 bases, with 3 bases spanning the gap. The CDR3 is made up of 12 amino acids. CDR3 nucleotides: TGTGCCAGCAGCTTATTACAAGAGACCCAGTACTTC. It yields the protein CASSLLQETQYF. The full variable domain, rest sourced from reference TRBV13 and TRBJ2-5, is AAGVIQSPRHLIKEKRETATLKCYPIPRHDTVYWYQQGPGQDPQFLISFYEKMQSDKGSIPDRFSAQQFSDYHSELNMSSLELGDSALYFCASSLLQETQYFGPGTRLLVL.

The J gene is TRBJ2-7, the V gene TRBV23-1; maybe TRBD2 (6 bases). TRBV23-1 is an ORF, with its function uncertain. CDR3 length: 16 residues. V was shortened by 9 bases and J by 0 bases, with 21 bases between the two germline ends. The CDR3: CARTHLPGESSYEQYF. In DNA, the CDR3 is TGCGCCAGGACCCACCTGCCGGGGGAGAGCTCCTACGAGCAGTACTTC.

This rearrangement joins TRBV30 to TRBJ2-7, with 13 nucleotides matching TRBD2. V was clipped by 1 base and J by 4 bases; unmatched bases: 7. CDR3 length: 16 residues. Per germline, CDR1 GTSNPN and CDR2 SVGIG (reference sequence). This chain's CDR3 is CAWSASGTSGTYEQYF. For the CDR3, the DNA is TGTGCCTGGAGTGCCTCCGGGACTAGCGGGACTTACGAGCAGTACTTC.

This clone was observed a single time. The chain recombines TRBV6-1 with TRBJ2-7; D ambiguous. The CDR3 contains 12 residues. The V end was cut by 3 bases, the J end by 2 bases, with 5 bases between. Germline V lookup: CDR1 MNHNS, CDR2 SASEGT. The CDR3 region is CASSDRTYEQYF. CDR3 nucleotide sequence: TGTGCCAGCAGTGACAGGACCTACGAGCAGTACTTC.

This clone was recorded a few times. The V and J genes are TRBV4-3 and TRBJ2-2, with D hard to call. V was cut by 1 base and J by 4 bases, with 7 bases left in between. Germline assignment: CDR1 LGHNA and CDR2 YSLEER. This CDR3 contains 14 residues. DNA of the CDR3: TGCGCCAGCAGCCAAGGGGGAAGCACCGGGGAGCTGTTTTTT. It specifies CASSQGGSTGELFF.

V is TRBV11-3 and J is TRBJ2-2; the D call may be TRBD1 or TRBD2 (5 bases each). This CDR3 contains 14 residues. The ends were cut back, 6 bases at V and 6 bases at J, with 14 bases in the middle. Germline V gene lookup returns CDR1 SGHNT and CDR2 YENEEA. The CDR3 reads CASSFYSGPGELFF. In DNA form, the CDR3 reads TGTGCCAGCAGTTTTTACTCGGGGCCCGGGGAGCTGTTTTTT.

The V call is TRBV19, the J call TRBJ2-1; D could derive from TRBD1 or TRBD2 (5 bases each). The germline CDR1 and CDR2 sequences are LNHDA and SQIVND (reference sequence). This CDR3 comprises 12 residues. Between the trimmed V and J ends, which lost 10 bases and 2 bases, there was a span of 9 bases. CDR3 residues: CAIRGTYNEQFF. CDR3 in DNA: TGTGCCATCCGGGGCACCTACAATGAGCAGTTCTTC.

V gene TRBV9 combines with J gene TRBJ2-1; D gene uncertain. Germline loops: CDR1 SGDLS, CDR2 YYNGEE. The CDR3 loop spans 15 amino acids. Trimming took 4 bases from V and 2 from J, leaving 13 bases between them. CDR3 nucleotides: TGTGCCAGCAGCCAGTCGGCTGAGACCTACAATGAGCAGTTCTTC. It translates to CASSQSAETYNEQFF.

V usage is TRBV7-2 and J usage is TRBJ2-3; 9 nucleotides match TRBD2. The CDR3 is made up of 15 amino acids. The ends lost 1 base at V and 6 bases at J; junction bases unmatched: 5. Germline CDR1 and CDR2: SGHTA and FQGNSA. DNA for the CDR3: TGTGCCAGCAGCTTAGTAGCGGGAGTAATGGATACGCAGTATTTT. Translating it yields CASSLVAGVMDTQYF.

This chain joins TRBV9 and TRBJ2-2; tentatively, D is TRBD1 (5 bases). V lost 2 bases and J 5 bases, leaving 7 bases between the germline ends. The CDR3 totals 13 residues. Germline V gene data show CDR1 as SGDLS and CDR2 as YYNGEE. The CDR3 DNA sequence: TGTGCCAGCAGCGTCGACAGAACCGGGGAGCTGTTTTTT. Its translation is CASSVDRTGELFF.

V and J are TRBV19 and TRBJ1-4; the D is unclear. The V gene lost 3 bases and the J gene lost 8 bases, with 13 bases spanning the gap. The length of the CDR3 is 14 residues. The germline V gene encodes CDR1 LNHDA and CDR2 SQIVND (reference sequence). The CDR3 bases are TGTGCCAGTAGTATTACGGACCTACCCGAAAAACTGTTTTTT. It is translated as CASSITDLPEKLFF.